This TCR beta chain was recorded in a study of CD8 T cells in ankylosing spondylitis. Study-wide results and limits: In ankylosing spondylitis blood, a motif of roughly eight highly homologous TCR beta variants appeared characteristic. Earlier literature documents some of the motif variants in reactive arthritis synovial fluid and blood. The authors reported significant enrichment of disease-linked clones in matched ankylosing spondylitis synovial fluid. Those disease-linked clones were CD8+; they were also relatively rare in peripheral blood.

V was cut by 3 bases and J by 1 base, with 7 bases left in between. CDR3 length equals 14 residues. About this clonotype: Its antigen is not known.

For TCR beta, libraries came from quantitative 5'-RACE with molecular barcodes. TCRdb re-called the 5' RACE reads through MiXCR, storing one row per CDR3 protein. The table shows some 840,000 distinct CDR3 sequences, with roughly 10% occurring only once. The sample was blood, either unsorted or a sorted T cell fraction (not recorded which). This TCR was sampled from a male donor with ankylosing spondylitis. This chain connects TRBV12-3 or TRBV12-4 to TRBJ2-1; tentatively, D is TRBD2 (5 bases). Here the CDR3 DNA reads TGTGCCAGCAGTTTGAGGAGGTCCTACAATGAGCAGTTCTTC. Amino acids: CASSLRRSYNEQFF.